This TCR beta chain was identified during a study of response to subunit inactivated influenza vaccine (dated by TCRdb to 2016 to 2018). Broadly, across the study: The study used deep quantitative T cell receptor repertoire profiling to track responses to a trivalent subunit inactivated influenza vaccine.

On this clonotype: The target of this receptor is not known. Per-base quality was not reported, and no clone a single base away is much larger than it.

The germline V and J ends show losses of 4 bases and 2 bases respectively, and no gene match explains 7 bases of the junction. Including cysteine and phenylalanine, the CDR3 has 15 amino acids. The only DNA kept is the CDR3, 45 bases in frame from the first base. The germline V gene specifies SGHRS as CDR1 and YFSETQ as CDR2. General conclusions and limits of the study: It was suggested by the authors that each seasonal influenza vaccination may recruit only a limited number of new T cells.

Receptor libraries were prepared by RT-PCR. Instrument used: Illumina HiSeq 2500. In TCRdb, the public reads were trimmed at Q25 with fastp and aligned with MiXCR, with productive beta chains retained. Rows are unified per CDR3 protein, each entry keeping the most common DNA and genes. This sample comprises about 500,000 distinct CDR3 sequences, 16% of them detected only once. The biggest ten clones account for roughly 3% of the sample. This sequence originates from a man in his fifties or sixties who received an inactivated influenza vaccine. Donor details come from another sample of the same person, matched by shared clones. The chain was built from TRBV5-1 and TRBJ2-3, with 7 bases in between that match TRBD1. Sequencing used CD4+ T cells sorted from PBMCs, obtained roughly 24 months after vaccination. CDR3 reads: CASSDRDQPTDTQYF. The sequence in DNA is TGCGCCAGCAGCGACAGGGACCAACCCACAGATACGCAGTATTTT.